This T cell receptor beta chain was identified during a study of blood T cell repertoires in COVID-19. Generated by immunoSEQ multiplex PCR, the TCRdb table keeps only in-frame clones and is missing some. The repertoire consists of about 220,000 clones, with 82% occurring once and the leading ten covering about 5.6%. Germline values: CDR1 SGHTA, CDR2 FQGNSA. This CDR3 comprises 15 residues. Trimming removed 8 bases from V and 4 bases from J; junction bases left unmatched: 11. The receptor was isolated from a woman in her 70s with COVID-19, enrolled during active disease. Sequenced input: peripheral blood. This sequence joins TRBV7-2 and TRBJ1-1; TRBD1 aligns across 9 bases. DNA of the CDR3: TGTGCCAGCGATGACAGGGGGTATCGGGGCACTGAAGCTTTCTTT. Translating gives CASDDRGYRGTEAFF.